This T cell receptor (beta chain) was captured in a study of blood T cell repertoires in COVID-19. Study details: Sample material is recorded as cDNA or gDNA derived from T cells, B-cell-depleted T cells, or PBMCs.

This CDR3 contains 15 residues. Germline CDR1 reads MDHEN; CDR2 reads SYDVKM. V was clipped by 5 bases and J by 2 bases; unmatched bases: 8. Under the authors' procedure: Amplification with reference gene primers provided the estimates of nucleated cell counts. Method: immunoSEQ multiplex PCR; TCRdb's copy keeps in-frame clones and lacks some. V, J and clone size derive from that table, while D and trimming were established from the DNA sequence. The sample lists over 150,000 clones, roughly 88% seen once, with approximately 13% in the top ten. The TCR sequence derives from a human donor in a cohort sampled during active COVID-19. The sample taken for sequencing was peripheral blood. The chain links TRBV28 to TRBJ2-7; TRBD1 matches at 8 bases. CDR3: CASSAGTGRTYEQYF. CDR3 in DNA: TGTGCCAGCAGTGCTGGGACAGGTCGGACCTACGAGCAGTACTTC.